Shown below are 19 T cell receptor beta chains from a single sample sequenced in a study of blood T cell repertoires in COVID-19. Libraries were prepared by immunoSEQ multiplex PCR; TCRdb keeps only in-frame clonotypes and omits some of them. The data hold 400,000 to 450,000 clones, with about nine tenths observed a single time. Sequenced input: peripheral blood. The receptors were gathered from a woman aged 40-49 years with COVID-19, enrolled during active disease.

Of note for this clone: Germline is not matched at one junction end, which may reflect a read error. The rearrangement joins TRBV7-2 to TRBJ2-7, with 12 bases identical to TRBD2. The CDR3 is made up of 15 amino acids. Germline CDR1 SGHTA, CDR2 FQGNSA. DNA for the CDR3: TGTGCCAGCAGCCTAGCGGGGGGGACCTCCTACGAGCAGTACTTC. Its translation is CASSLAGGTSYEQYF.

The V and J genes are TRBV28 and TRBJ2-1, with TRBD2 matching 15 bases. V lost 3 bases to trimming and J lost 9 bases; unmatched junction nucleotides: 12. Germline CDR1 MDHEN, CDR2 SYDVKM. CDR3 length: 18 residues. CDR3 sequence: CASSLIRTSGRAMGEQFF. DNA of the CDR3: TGTGCCAGCAGTTTGATTCGGACTAGCGGGAGGGCCATGGGTGAGCAGTTCTTC.

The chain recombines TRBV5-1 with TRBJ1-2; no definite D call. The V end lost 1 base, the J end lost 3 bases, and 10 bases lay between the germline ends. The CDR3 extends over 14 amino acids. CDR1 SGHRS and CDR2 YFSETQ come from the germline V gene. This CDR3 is CASSLNPEYYGYTF. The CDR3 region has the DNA TGCGCCAGCAGCTTGAACCCAGAATACTATGGCTACACCTTC.

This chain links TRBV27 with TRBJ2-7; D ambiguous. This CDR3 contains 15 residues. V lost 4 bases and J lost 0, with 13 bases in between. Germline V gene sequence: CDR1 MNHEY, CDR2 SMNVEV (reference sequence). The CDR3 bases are TGTGCCAGCAGTTCCCTAGGCGGCGGCTCCTACGAGCAGTACTTC. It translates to CASSSLGGGSYEQYF.

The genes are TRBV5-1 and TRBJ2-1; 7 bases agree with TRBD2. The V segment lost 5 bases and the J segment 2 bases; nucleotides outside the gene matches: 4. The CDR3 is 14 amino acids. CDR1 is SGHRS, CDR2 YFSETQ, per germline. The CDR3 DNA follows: TGCGCCAGCAGTGGGGGGGAACCCTACAATGAGCAGTTCTTC. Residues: CASSGGEPYNEQFF.

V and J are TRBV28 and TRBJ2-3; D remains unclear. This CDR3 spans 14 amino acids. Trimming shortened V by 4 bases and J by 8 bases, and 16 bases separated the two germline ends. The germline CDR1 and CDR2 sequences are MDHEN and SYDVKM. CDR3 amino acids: CASSSGASSRTQYF. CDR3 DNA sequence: TGTGCCAGCAGTTCCGGAGCCTCCTCCCGTACGCAGTATTTT.

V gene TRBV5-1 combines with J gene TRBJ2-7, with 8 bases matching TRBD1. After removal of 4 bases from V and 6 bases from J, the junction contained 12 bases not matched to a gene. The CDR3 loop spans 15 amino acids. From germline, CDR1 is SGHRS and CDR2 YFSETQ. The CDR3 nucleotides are TGCGCCAGCAGCCCGGGACAGGTCCGGGTTGTCGAGCAGTACTTC. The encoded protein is CASSPGQVRVVEQYF.

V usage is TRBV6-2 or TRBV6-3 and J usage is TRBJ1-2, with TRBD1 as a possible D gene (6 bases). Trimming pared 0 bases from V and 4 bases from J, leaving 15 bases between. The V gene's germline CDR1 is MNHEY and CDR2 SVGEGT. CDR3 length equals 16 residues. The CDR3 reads CASSYSALTRGYGYTF. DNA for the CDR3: TGTGCCAGCAGTTACTCTGCCTTGACCAGGGGCTATGGCTACACCTTC.

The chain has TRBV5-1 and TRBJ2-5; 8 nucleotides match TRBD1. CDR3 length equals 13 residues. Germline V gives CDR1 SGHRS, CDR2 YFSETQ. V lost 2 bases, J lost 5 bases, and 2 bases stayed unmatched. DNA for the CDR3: TGCGCCAGCAGCTTTGGACAGGGTGAGACCCAGTACTTC. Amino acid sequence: CASSFGQGETQYF.

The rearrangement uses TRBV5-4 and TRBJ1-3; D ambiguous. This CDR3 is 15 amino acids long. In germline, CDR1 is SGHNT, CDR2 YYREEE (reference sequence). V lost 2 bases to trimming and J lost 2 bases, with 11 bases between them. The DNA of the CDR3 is TGTGCCAGCAGCTTCTTTCCGGGAACTGGAAACACCATATATTTT. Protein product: CASSFFPGTGNTIYF. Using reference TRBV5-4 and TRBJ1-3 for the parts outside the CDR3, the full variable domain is ETGVTQSPTHLIKTRGQQVTLRCSSQSGHNTVSWYQQALGQGPQFIFQYYREEENGRGNFPPRFSGLQFPNYSSELNVNALELDDSALYLCASSFFPGTGNTIYFGEGSWLTVV.

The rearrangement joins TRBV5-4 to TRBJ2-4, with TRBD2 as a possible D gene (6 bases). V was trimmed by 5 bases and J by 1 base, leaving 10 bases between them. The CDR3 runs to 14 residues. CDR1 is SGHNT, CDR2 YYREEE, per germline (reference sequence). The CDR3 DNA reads TGTGCCAGCAGGGAGGGCCAGGCCAAAAACATTCAGTACTTC. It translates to CASREGQAKNIQYF.

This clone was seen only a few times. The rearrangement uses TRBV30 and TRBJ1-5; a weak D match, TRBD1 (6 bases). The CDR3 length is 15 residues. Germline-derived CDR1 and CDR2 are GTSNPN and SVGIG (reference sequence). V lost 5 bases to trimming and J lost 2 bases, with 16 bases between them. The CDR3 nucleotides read TGTGCCTGGGTCCCCAGGGGTGTCGGCAATCAGCCCCAGCATTTT. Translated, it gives CAWVPRGVGNQPQHF.

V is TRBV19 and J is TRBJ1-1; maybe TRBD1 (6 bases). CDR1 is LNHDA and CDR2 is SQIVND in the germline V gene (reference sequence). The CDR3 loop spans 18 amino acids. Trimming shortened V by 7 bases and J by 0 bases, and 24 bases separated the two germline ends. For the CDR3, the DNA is TGTGCCAGTAAAATTGCCGCAGGGGCCGTCCGGATGAACACTGAAGCTTTCTTT. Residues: CASKIAAGAVRMNTEAFF. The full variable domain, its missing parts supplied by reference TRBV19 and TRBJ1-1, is DGGITQSPKYLFRKEGQNVTLSCEQNLNHDAMYWYRQDPGQGLRLIYYSQIVNDFQKGDIAEGYSVSREKKESFPLTVTSAQKNPTAFYLCASKIAAGAVRMNTEAFFGQGTRLTVV.

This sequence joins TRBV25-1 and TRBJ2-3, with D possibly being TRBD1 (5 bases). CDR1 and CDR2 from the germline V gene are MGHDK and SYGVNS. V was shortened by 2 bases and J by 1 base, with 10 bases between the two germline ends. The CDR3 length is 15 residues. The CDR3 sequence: CASSEQQAGTDTQYF. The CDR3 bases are TGTGCCAGCAGTGAACAACAGGCCGGCACAGATACGCAGTATTTT.

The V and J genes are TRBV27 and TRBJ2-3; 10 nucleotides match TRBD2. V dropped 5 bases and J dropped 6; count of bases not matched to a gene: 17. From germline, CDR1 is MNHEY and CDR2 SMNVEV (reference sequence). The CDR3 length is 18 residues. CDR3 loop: CASSPPSGTSAPGDTQYF. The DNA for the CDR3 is TGTGCCAGCAGTCCTCCTTCCGGGACTAGCGCCCCGGGGGATACGCAGTATTTT.

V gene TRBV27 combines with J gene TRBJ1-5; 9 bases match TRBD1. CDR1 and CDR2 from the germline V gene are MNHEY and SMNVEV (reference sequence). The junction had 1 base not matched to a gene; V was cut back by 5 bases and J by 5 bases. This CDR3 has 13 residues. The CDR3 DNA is TGTGCCAGCAGTCGGACAGGGGATCAGCCCCAGCATTTT. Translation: CASSRTGDQPQHF.

CDR3 bases: TGTGCCAGCAGCTTGTTGTACAGCTCCTACGAGCAGTACTTC. It is translated as CASSLLYSSYEQYF. The rearrangement joins TRBV5-6 to TRBJ2-7; D is undetermined. The CDR3 length is 14 residues. Trimming shortened V by 1 base and J by 0 bases, and 8 bases separated the two germline ends. Germline V lookup: CDR1 SGHDT, CDR2 YYEEEE. The full variable domain, with the rest looked up from reference TRBV5-6 and TRBJ2-7, is DAGVTQSPTHLIKTRGQQVTLRCSPKSGHDTVSWYQQALGQGPQFIFQYYEEEERQRGNFPDRFSGHQFPNYSSELNVNALLLGDSALYLCASSLLYSSYEQYFGPGTRLTVT.

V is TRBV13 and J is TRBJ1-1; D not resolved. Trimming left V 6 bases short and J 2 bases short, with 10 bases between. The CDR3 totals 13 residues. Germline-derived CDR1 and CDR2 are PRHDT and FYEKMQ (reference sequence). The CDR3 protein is CASSLLVNTEAFF. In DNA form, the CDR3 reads TGTGCCAGCAGTCTATTGGTTAACACTGAAGCTTTCTTT. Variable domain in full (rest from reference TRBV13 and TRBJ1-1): AAGVIQSPRHLIKEKRETATLKCYPIPRHDTVYWYQQGPGQDPQFLISFYEKMQSDKGSIPDRFSAQQFSDYHSELNMSSLELGDSALYFCASSLLVNTEAFFGQGTRLTVV.

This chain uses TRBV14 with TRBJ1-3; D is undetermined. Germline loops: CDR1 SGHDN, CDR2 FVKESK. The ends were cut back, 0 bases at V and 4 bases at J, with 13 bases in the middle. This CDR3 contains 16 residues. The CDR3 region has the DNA TGTGCCAGCAGCCAAGATTGGTGGGCTGGGGGAAACACCATATATTTT. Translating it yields CASSQDWWAGGNTIYF.